This passage covers 29 T cell receptor beta chains from one sample sequenced in a study of cytomegalovirus exposure and HLA in healthy donors. The PCR employed 60 Vbeta primers together with 13 Jbeta primers. Some clones are missing from TCRdb's copy, which holds only in-frame ones; the method was immunoSEQ multiplex PCR. The sample has more than 130,000 clones, 75% to 80% seen once; the top ten hold 3.9%. Sequencing was performed on PBMCs. These receptors were collected from a young man in good health and CMV-seronegative.

The table lists this clone with a count of one. CDR3 sequence reads: CSATSQPYEQYF. The DNA of the CDR3 is TGCAGCGCCACCAGTCAACCCTACGAGCAGTACTTC. The rearrangement uses TRBV29-1 and TRBJ2-7, with D unclear. The CDR3 runs 12 residues. Trimming cost V 7 bases and J 2 bases, with 12 bases left between them. CDR1 is SQVTM, CDR2 ANQGSEA, per germline.

This rearrangement joins TRBV5-4 to TRBJ1-2; 7 bases fit TRBD1. The J segment lost 1 base and the V segment lost 0 bases, leaving 9 bases of the junction unmatched. Germline V gene lookup returns CDR1 SGHNT and CDR2 YYREEE (reference sequence). The CDR3 extends over 17 amino acids. The CDR3 coding sequence is TGTGCCAGCAGCTTGGGACAGGGAATACGGGTTAACTATGGCTACACCTTC. This encodes CASSLGQGIRVNYGYTF.

This rearrangement joins TRBV5-6 to TRBJ2-6; D is ambiguous. Trimming pared 3 bases from V and 0 bases from J, leaving 4 bases between. Germline lookup yields CDR1 SGHDT and CDR2 YYEEEE. CDR3 length equals 14 residues. The CDR3 nucleotides are TGTGCCAGCAGCTCGCGCTCTGGGGCCAACGTCCTGACTTTC. Residues: CASSSRSGANVLTF.

The chain employs TRBV11-1 and TRBJ2-1; 10 bases are shared with TRBD2. Germline CDR1 SGHAT, CDR2 FQDESV (reference sequence). This CDR3 has 17 residues. J lost 2 bases, V lost 5 bases, and 9 bases had no gene match. CDR3 bases: TGTGCCAGCAGCCCCCGGGGTAGCGGGAGGACCTACAATGAGCAGTTCTTC. Its protein is CASSPRGSGRTYNEQFF.

This chain links TRBV30 with TRBJ2-3; D is possibly TRBD2 (5 bases). The germline V gene encodes CDR1 GTSNPN and CDR2 SVGIG (reference sequence). The CDR3 sequence is 15 residues long. The V gene lost 4 bases and the J gene lost 4 bases, with 18 bases spanning the gap. CDR3 sequence reads: CAWTHGNSGADTQYF. CDR3 in DNA: TGTGCCTGGACCCACGGAAACTCCGGGGCAGATACGCAGTATTTT. Using reference TRBV30 and TRBJ2-3 for the parts outside the CDR3, the full variable domain is SQTIHQWPATLVQPVGSPLSLECTVEGTSNPNLYWYRQAAGRGLQLLFYSVGIGQISSEVPQNLSASRPQDRQFILSSKKLLLSDSGFYLCAWTHGNSGADTQYFGPGTRLTVL.

The J gene is TRBJ2-3, the V gene TRBV27; possible D gene TRBD2, 5 bases. The CDR3 has 14 residues. Trimming removed 7 bases at V and 4 bases at J, with 15 bases between. Germline CDR1 MNHEY, CDR2 SMNVEV (reference sequence). CDR3 bases: TGTGCCAGCATAGGAGGATATACTGCAGATACGCAGTATTTT. This encodes CASIGGYTADTQYF.

The CDR3 loop reads CASSAGSVNTEAFF. In DNA form, the CDR3 reads TGTGCCAGTAGTGCAGGGTCCGTGAACACTGAAGCTTTCTTT. The gene calls are TRBV19 and TRBJ1-1; D possibly corresponds to TRBD1 (5 bases). Deletions cut 5 bases from V and 0 bases from J, with 10 bases between. Looked up from germline, CDR1 is LNHDA and CDR2 is SQIVND (reference sequence). This CDR3 spans 14 amino acids.

The chain has TRBV30 and TRBJ2-3, with 10 positions matching TRBD2. The ends lost 7 bases at V and 1 base at J; junction bases unmatched: 5. This CDR3 comprises 14 residues. The germline gives CDR1 GTSNPN, CDR2 SVGIG (reference sequence). CDR3 residues: CASFTSGGTDTQYF. The DNA of the CDR3 is TGTGCCTCTTTTACTAGCGGGGGCACAGATACGCAGTATTTT.

V usage is TRBV13 and J usage is TRBJ2-7, with TRBD1 identical over 7 bases. J lost 5 bases, V lost 3 bases, and 7 bases had no gene match. Germline CDR1 reads PRHDT; CDR2 reads FYEKMQ (reference sequence). This CDR3 has 14 amino acids. The CDR3 is CASSLETGNNEQYF. The CDR3 DNA sequence: TGTGCCAGCAGCTTGGAGACAGGGAACAACGAGCAGTACTTC.

The chain is built from TRBV9 and TRBJ1-1; 10 bases fit TRBD1. With 6 bases clipped from V and 2 bases from J, the junction kept 10 bases outside the gene matches. The CDR3 has 16 amino acids. The germline V gene encodes CDR1 SGDLS and CDR2 YYNGEE. CDR3 residues: CASTQTGGLENTEAFF. The CDR3 DNA follows: TGTGCCAGCACCCAGACAGGGGGCCTAGAAAACACTGAAGCTTTCTTT.

Here the CDR3 reads CATADYSYEQYF. For the CDR3, the DNA is TGCGCCACCGCGGACTACTCCTACGAGCAGTACTTC. The chain employs TRBV10-2 and TRBJ2-7; weak D call: TRBD2 (6 bases). Trimming cost V 10 bases and J 0 bases, with 10 bases left between them. The CDR3 sequence is 12 residues long. From germline, CDR1 is WSHSY and CDR2 SAAADI.

CDR3 in DNA: TGTGCCAGCAGCGTAACAAGCTCCTATAATTCACCCCTCCACTTT. This encodes CASSVTSSYNSPLHF. The chain recombines TRBV9 with TRBJ1-6; no clear D. Trimming left V 1 base short and J 0 bases short, with 5 bases between. CDR1 is SGDLS, CDR2 YYNGEE, per germline. This CDR3 has 15 amino acids.

In this sample, this clone turned up a few times. V is TRBV27 and J is TRBJ2-5; TRBD2 agrees at 10 bases. V lost 2 bases and J lost 5; bases outside the gene matches: 2. The CDR3 extends over 14 amino acids. The germline V gene encodes CDR1 MNHEY and CDR2 SMNVEV (reference sequence). CDR3 in amino acids: CASSLRAGGETQYF. CDR3 DNA: TGTGCCAGCAGTTTAAGAGCGGGAGGGGAGACCCAGTACTTC.

This clone turned up a few times. The chain uses TRBV6-5 and TRBJ2-1; D is unclear. The germline V and J ends were trimmed by 2 bases and 2 bases, with 7 bases remaining between them. There are 14 residues in the CDR3. The germline V gene encodes CDR1 MNHEY and CDR2 SVGAGI. CDR3 protein: CASSYGSPYNEQFF. The CDR3 DNA reads as TGTGCCAGCAGTTACGGTAGTCCCTACAATGAGCAGTTCTTC.

V is TRBV28 and J is TRBJ2-7, with D unresolved. Trimming removed 8 bases from V and 0 bases from J, with 11 bases in between. The germline V gene encodes CDR1 MDHEN and CDR2 SYDVKM. This CDR3 is 13 amino acids long. The CDR3 coding sequence is TGTGCCAGCTCCGACGGAGCCTCCTACGAGCAGTACTTC. Residues: CASSDGASYEQYF. Variable domain in full (rest from reference TRBV28 and TRBJ2-7): DVKVTQSSRYLVKRTGEKVFLECVQDMDHENMFWYRQDPGLGLRLIYFSYDVKMKEKGDIPEGYSVSREKKERFSLILESASTNQTSMYLCASSDGASYEQYFGPGTRLTVT.

This clone has just a few counts. The junction and the germline gene differ at one end; a read error may be behind it. The chain recombines TRBV4-1 with TRBJ2-7, with 8 nucleotides matching TRBD1. The CDR3 extends over 16 amino acids. The V gene's germline CDR1 is MGHRA and CDR2 YSYEKL. The CDR3 DNA reads as TGCGCCAGCAGCCGATTCCGGACAGGGATCTCCCACGAGCAGTACTTC. It is translated as CASSRFRTGISHEQYF.

The chain combines TRBV5-6 with TRBJ2-3; possibly TRBD2 for D (6 bases). CDR1 is SGHDT, CDR2 YYEEEE, per germline. The CDR3 runs 14 residues. V was trimmed by 0 bases and J by 4 bases, leaving 9 bases between them. Here the CDR3 DNA reads TGTGCCAGCAGCTTGGGACTAGAATCAGATACGCAGTATTTT. Residues: CASSLGLESDTQYF.

This chain uses TRBV5-4 with TRBJ2-2; possibly TRBD2 for D (6 bases). In germline, CDR1 is SGHNT, CDR2 YYREEE (reference sequence). The CDR3 runs to 16 residues. The V end lost 7 bases, the J end lost 6 bases, and 22 bases lay between the germline ends. The CDR3 loop is CASGKRLVSSSGELFF. The CDR3, as DNA: TGTGCCAGCGGCAAAAGACTAGTCTCCTCCTCCGGGGAGCTGTTTTTT. The variable domain in full, completed from reference TRBV5-4 and TRBJ2-2, reads ETGVTQSPTHLIKTRGQQVTLRCSSQSGHNTVSWYQQALGQGPQFIFQYYREEENGRGNFPPRFSGLQFPNYSSELNVNALELDDSALYLCASGKRLVSSSGELFFGEGSRLTVL.

The genes are TRBV28 and TRBJ2-7, with a weak D call TRBD1 (6 bases). The CDR3 length is 16 residues. Per the germline V gene, CDR1 is MDHEN and CDR2 is SYDVKM. The V end lost 2 bases, the J end lost 2 bases, and 16 bases lay between the germline ends. Here the CDR3 DNA reads TGTGCCAGCAGTTTACCATCCGGGACACAAGCCTACGAGCAGTACTTC. Its protein is CASSLPSGTQAYEQYF.

This chain links TRBV30 with TRBJ2-3, with TRBD2 matching over 9 bases. The junction had 8 bases not matched to a gene; V was cut back by 0 bases and J by 1 base. Per germline, CDR1 GTSNPN and CDR2 SVGIG (reference sequence). The CDR3 runs 17 residues. CDR3 sequence reads: CAWSVLPRGGCTDTQYF. CDR3 DNA sequence: TGTGCCTGGAGTGTACTTCCGCGGGGGGGATGCACAGATACGCAGTATTTT.

This clone was counted once. The V gene is TRBV28, the J gene TRBJ1-2; 7 positions match TRBD1. The CDR3 is made up of 14 amino acids. Germline V CDR1 and CDR2: MDHEN, SYDVKM. J was trimmed by 2 bases and V by 2 bases; bases with no gene match: 2. The CDR3 coding sequence is TGTGCCAGCAGTTTACGACAGGGAAACTATGGCTACACCTTC. Its protein product is CASSLRQGNYGYTF.

The rearrangement joins TRBV6-7 to TRBJ2-5; no definite D call. TRBV6-7 is annotated as an ORF whose role is uncertain. This CDR3 is 15 amino acids long. The germline V and J ends were trimmed by 6 bases and 2 bases, with 16 bases remaining between them. The CDR3 reads CASRKGEDCQETQYF. CDR3 nucleotides: TGTGCCAGCAGGAAAGGTGAAGACTGTCAAGAGACCCAGTACTTC.

This sequence joins TRBV7-9 and TRBJ1-4; 10 nucleotides align to TRBD1. The germline V gene has CDR1 SEHNR and CDR2 FQNEAQ (reference sequence). The CDR3 contains 17 residues. V shed 2 bases, J shed 5 bases, and the junction held 8 bases outside the gene matches. CDR3 amino acids: CASSLFPRDRGNEKLFF. The CDR3 coding sequence is TGTGCCAGCAGCTTATTCCCCCGGGACAGGGGCAATGAAAAACTGTTTTTT.

This clone appeared once. In DNA, the CDR3 is TGTGCCAGTCGAAGGGGGCCGGTCTACAATGAGCAGTTCTTC. Encoded protein: CASRRGPVYNEQFF. J is TRBJ2-1 and V is TRBV19; the match to TRBD1 covers 7 bases. With V trimmed by 8 bases and J by 3 bases, 7 bases remained unmatched. Looked up from germline, CDR1 is LNHDA and CDR2 is SQIVND (reference sequence). The CDR3 is made up of 14 amino acids.

This chain connects TRBV28 to TRBJ2-7; TRBD2 agrees at 10 bases. From germline, CDR1 is MDHEN and CDR2 SYDVKM. With V trimmed by 6 bases and J by 5 bases, 10 bases remained unmatched. The CDR3 runs 15 residues. The chain's CDR3 is CASSITSGNFHEQYF. CDR3 nucleotides: TGTGCCAGCAGCATAACTAGCGGGAACTTCCACGAGCAGTACTTC.

The rearrangement links TRBV5-1 to TRBJ1-1; D possibly corresponds to TRBD1 (6 bases). Trimming removed 6 bases at V and 3 bases at J, with 27 bases between. CDR3 length: 18 residues. Germline CDR1 SGHRS, CDR2 YFSETQ. The CDR3 sequence: CASTPAGGPAGGDTEAFF. CDR3 bases: TGCGCCAGCACCCCGGCCGGGGGGCCTGCGGGGGGGGACACTGAAGCTTTCTTT.

The genes are TRBV27 and TRBJ1-5, with TRBD1 as a possible D gene (6 bases). The length of the CDR3 is 14 residues. Trimming left V 2 bases short and J 4 bases short, with 9 bases between. From germline, CDR1 is MNHEY and CDR2 SMNVEV (reference sequence). CDR3 DNA: TGTGCCAGCAGTTTAAGAACAGGGAATCAGCCCCAGCATTTT. Protein: CASSLRTGNQPQHF.

This clone turned up a few times. This chain links TRBV14 with TRBJ1-1, with D perhaps TRBD1 (6 bases). The CDR3 extends over 12 amino acids. V was trimmed by 8 bases and J by 1 base, leaving 8 bases between them. Germline lookup yields CDR1 SGHDN and CDR2 FVKESK. The CDR3 protein is CASQDRNTEAFF. CDR3 DNA: TGTGCCAGCCAGGACAGGAACACTGAAGCTTTCTTT.

Of note for this clone: Other DNA sequences from this sample encode an identical CDR3 as well. The rearrangement joins TRBV7-6 to TRBJ2-2; D might be TRBD1 (6 bases). Per germline, CDR1 SGHVS and CDR2 FNYEAQ. This CDR3 has 14 residues. V was pared by 6 bases and J by 4 bases, with 12 bases between. CDR3 DNA: TGTGCCAGCAGAAGAACAGGGTTCACCGGGGAGCTGTTTTTT. This encodes CASRRTGFTGELFF. Together with reference TRBV7-6 and TRBJ2-2, the CDR3 gives the full variable domain: GAGVSQSPRYKVTKRGQDVALRCDPISGHVSLYWYRQALGQGPEFLTYFNYEAQQDKSGLPNDRFSAERPEGSISTLTIQRTEQRDSAMYRCASRRTGFTGELFFGEGSRLTVL.